This T cell receptor (beta chain) was observed in a study of PD-L1 blockade in urothelial cancer. Background on the study: Blood was subjected to analysis at 3 weeks (second dose) and 6 weeks following treatment start.

This table comes from immunoSEQ multiplex PCR, and its TCRdb copy is limited to in-frame clones, with some not included. This table has almost 30,000 clones, 70% to 90% appearing once. The CDR3 has 15 amino acids. Germline CDR1 is GTSNPN and CDR2 is SVGIG (reference sequence). V dropped 4 bases and J dropped 1 base, with 14 bases sitting between them. The sequencing here drew on PBMCs, taken around atezolizumab (anti-PD-L1) treatment. This rearrangement joins TRBV30 to TRBJ1-5; the D gene is possibly TRBD1 (5 bases). This receptor was taken from a man aged 45-65 years with urothelial cancer. This CDR3 is CAWTQPGFSNQPQHF. As DNA, the CDR3 is TGTGCCTGGACCCAACCAGGGTTCAGCAATCAGCCCCAGCATTTT.